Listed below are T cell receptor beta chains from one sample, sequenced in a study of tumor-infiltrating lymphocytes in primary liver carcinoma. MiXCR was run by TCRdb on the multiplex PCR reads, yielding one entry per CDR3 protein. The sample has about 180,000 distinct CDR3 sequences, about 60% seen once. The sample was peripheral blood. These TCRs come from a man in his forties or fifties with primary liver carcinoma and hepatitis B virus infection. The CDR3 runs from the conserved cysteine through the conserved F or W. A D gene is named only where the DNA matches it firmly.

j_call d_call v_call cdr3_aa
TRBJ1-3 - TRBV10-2 CASSGRPDAGNTIYF
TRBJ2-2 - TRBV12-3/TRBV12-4 CASREGFTIAGELFF
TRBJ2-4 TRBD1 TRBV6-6 CASSRIRGLNIQYF
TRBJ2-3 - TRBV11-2 CASSMGDTQYF
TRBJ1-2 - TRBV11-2 CASSWSQGDGYTF
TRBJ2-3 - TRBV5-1 CVSSSTTDTQYF
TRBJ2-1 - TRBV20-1 CSAPNQAKEQFF
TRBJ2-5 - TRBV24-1 CATSDFGGQETQYF
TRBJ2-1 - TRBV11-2 CAGSLLGRKEQFF
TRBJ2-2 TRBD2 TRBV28 CASSLASGLNTGELFF
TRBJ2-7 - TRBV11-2 CVSSLGYGIRSYEQYF
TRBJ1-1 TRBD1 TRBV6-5 CASRRDSSNTEAFF
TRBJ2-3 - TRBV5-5 CASSLSANQGTQYF
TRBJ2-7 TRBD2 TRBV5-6 CASSFGEREYSRQYF
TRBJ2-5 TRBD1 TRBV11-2 CVSSYGTAKETQYF
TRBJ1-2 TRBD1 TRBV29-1 CSFADRGDGYTF
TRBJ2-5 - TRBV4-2 CVSSQVTNGSRETQYF
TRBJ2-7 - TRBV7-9 CASSQGSAVEQYF
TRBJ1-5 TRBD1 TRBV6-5 CASRDRAGGDQPQHF
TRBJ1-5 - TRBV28 CASSLPWGQPQHF
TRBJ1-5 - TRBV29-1 CSARIMGQPQHF
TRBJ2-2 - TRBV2 CAQSLGGAVNTGELFF
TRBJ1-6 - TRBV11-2 CAGSFGQISWGSPLHF
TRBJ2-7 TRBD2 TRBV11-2 CASSSTSENVGWGSYEQYF
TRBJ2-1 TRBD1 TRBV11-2 CASSSGGGWGNEQFF
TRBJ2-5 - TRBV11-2 CASNAVETQYF